This note documents a single TCR beta chain sequence. Original analysis: Nucleated cell counts were estimated from reference gene primer amplification. The repertoire was sequenced with immunoSEQ multiplex PCR; TCRdb's copy has only in-frame clones and lacks some. The DNA gave D and trimming, while V, J and clone size come from that table. The sample contains roughly 67,000 clones, 75% to 85% of which appear only once. The data belong to a study of blood T cell repertoires in COVID-19. As for the study in general: Donors in the United States, Italy and Spain gave samples during acute or convalescent COVID-19. PBMCs, B-cell-depleted T cells, or T cells provided the cDNA or gDNA that made up the material.

This CDR3 is built from 11 residues. With 4 bases clipped from V and 11 bases from J, the junction kept 5 bases outside the gene matches. The germline gives CDR1 SGHNT, CDR2 YYREEE (reference sequence). The specimen was peripheral blood. This TCR derives from a man aged 50 to 60 with acute or convalescent COVID-19. The J gene is TRBJ1-1, the V gene TRBV5-4, with 7 bases that match TRBD1. CDR3 coding DNA: TGTGCCAGCAGCGTGGGACAGAGGGCTTTCTTT. Its protein product is CASSVGQRAFF.